The entry that follows covers one T cell receptor (beta chain) sequence. Its antigen is not identified. Both 60 Vbeta primers and 13 Jbeta primers went into the PCR. Produced via immunoSEQ multiplex PCR; TCRdb's table is partial and in-frame only. This sample's clone table lists tens of thousands of clones. The sample is drawn from a study of cytomegalovirus exposure and HLA in healthy donors. At the level of the study: Most genotyped donors, 81% of about 400, had Caucasian-associated genetic ancestry. Study findings and constraints: Trimming of TCR beta V- and J-genes showed a link, identified in a later analysis, to a missense DCLRE1C variant. A previous analysis found most TCR beta V segments productive roughly 87% or roughly 30% of the time. A later analysis reportedly found fewer N-insertions in an Asian-associated ancestry cluster than the approximately 730-donor mean.

The length of the CDR3 is 16 residues. The V end lost 0 bases, the J end lost 1 base, and 10 bases lay between the germline ends. CDR1 and CDR2 from the germline V gene are SGHTA and FQGNSA. The chain couples TRBV7-2 to TRBJ2-1, with D maybe TRBD2 (5 bases). The source material was PBMCs. The TCR sequence derives from a woman aged 40 to 50 in good health and CMV-seropositive. CDR3: CASSLATGNSYNEQFF. CDR3 nucleotide sequence: TGTGCCAGCAGCTTAGCCACGGGAAATTCCTACAATGAGCAGTTCTTC.